This is a list of T cell receptor beta chains from one sample in a study of T-cell memory formation after mild COVID-19. TCRdb re-called the 5' RACE reads through MiXCR, storing one row per CDR3 protein. The sample consists of about 390,000 distinct CDR3 sequences, 15% to 20% of them appearing once. What was sequenced was PBMCs or a T cell subset sorted from them (not recorded which). Every receptor here comes from a man between 18 and 29 years old who had mild COVID-19 (a few samples of this study predate the infection). Cell type and time point are not known. Both conserved end residues are part of each CDR3. D genes are given only for firm matches. Some rows mark clone size as missing; the rest say once, few, many or name a class of expanded clone.

CDR3 | DNA | J | V | size | D
CASSLSLNRGKSPLHF | TGTGCCAGCAGCTTGAGCCTGAACAGGGGAAAATCACCCCTCCACTTT | TRBJ1-6 | TRBV5-5 | few | TRBD1
CSVEGQPTTEAFF | TGCAGCGTTGAAGGACAGCCGACCACTGAAGCTTTCTTT | TRBJ1-1 | TRBV29-1 | few | .
CSARDRRQGYSTYLHQPQHF | TGCAGTGCTAGAGATCGCCGACAGGGGTATTCAACCTATCTTCATCAGCCCCAGCATTTT | TRBJ1-5 | TRBV20-1 | many | TRBD1
CASSKGQGRETQYF | TGCGCCAGCAGCAAGGGACAGGGGAGGGAGACCCAGTACTTC | TRBJ2-5 | TRBV5-1 | . | TRBD1
CSVEGYAGELFF | TGCAGCGTTGAAGGATACGCCGGGGAGCTGTTTTTT | TRBJ2-2 | TRBV29-1 | . | .
CASNPANSGNTIYF | TGTGCCAGCAATCCAGCTAACTCTGGAAACACCATATATTTT | TRBJ1-3 | TRBV12-3/TRBV12-4 | . | .
CASSATGDANEQFF | TGTGCCAGCAGCGCTACGGGGGACGCCAATGAGCAGTTCTTC | TRBJ2-1 | TRBV7-3 | once | .
CASSLSDSGGYGYTF | TGTGCCAGCAGCTTATCGGATTCAGGGGGCTATGGCTACACCTTC | TRBJ1-2 | TRBV11-2 | . | TRBD1
CASSHGQGAPGELFF | TGTGCCAGCAGCCACGGACAGGGGGCCCCCGGGGAGCTGTTTTTT | TRBJ2-2 | TRBV7-8 | . | TRBD1
CASSSGQGFDSPLHF | TGTGCCAGCAGCTCGGGACAGGGGTTCGATTCACCCCTCCACTTT | TRBJ1-6 | TRBV7-2 | . | TRBD1
CASSSPLEAGELFF | TGTGCCAGCAGTTCCCCGCTAGAGGCCGGGGAGCTGTTTTTT | TRBJ2-2 | TRBV6-2/TRBV6-3 | . | .
CAISRKPLEPSTDTQYF | TGTGCCATCAGCCGAAAGCCACTAGAACCTAGCACAGATACGCAGTATTTT | TRBJ2-3 | TRBV10-3 | . | .
CASSSRGPDTQYF | TGTGCCAGCAGCTCGAGGGGTCCAGATACGCAGTATTTT | TRBJ2-3 | TRBV7-9 | few | .
CASSARTDYGYTF | TGTGCCAGCAGCGCCCGGACGGACTATGGCTACACCTTC | TRBJ1-2 | TRBV7-9 | many | .
CASRPVSYNSPLHF | TGTGCCAGCAGGCCGGTATCCTATAATTCACCCCTCCACTTT | TRBJ1-6 | TRBV6-5 | many | .
CASSQVTGVTGELFF | TGTGCCAGCAGCCAAGTTACAGGGGTCACCGGGGAGCTGTTTTTT | TRBJ2-2 | TRBV14 | . | TRBD1
CASSLHAGTRAYEQYF | TGTGCCAGCAGCCTCCACGCCGGGACTCGAGCCTACGAGCAGTACTTC | TRBJ2-7 | TRBV3-1 | few | .
CASSVASSGGARHTQYF | TGTGCCAGCAGCGTAGCTTCTAGCGGGGGGGCCCGGCATACGCAGTATTTT | TRBJ2-3 | TRBV9 | . | TRBD2
CASDSRGSYNEQFF | TGTGCCAGTGATTCTCGGGGGTCCTACAATGAGCAGTTCTTC | TRBJ2-1 | TRBV12-3/TRBV12-4 | few | .
CASSQEPGGRGYTF | TGCGCCAGCAGCCAAGAGCCCGGGGGAAGGGGCTACACCTTC | TRBJ1-2 | TRBV4-1 | . | .
CASSQEGAAAPSSYNEQFF | TGTGCCAGCAGCCAAGAAGGTGCTGCAGCCCCTTCCTCCTACAATGAGCAGTTCTTC | TRBJ2-1 | TRBV4-2 | few | .
CASSPTTLRMLDEKLFF | TGTGCCAGCAGCCCAACCACCCTCAGGATGCTAGATGAAAAACTGTTTTTT | TRBJ1-4 | TRBV7-2 | . | .
CASSPLLAGGWEQYF | TGTGCCAGCAGCCCACTCCTAGCGGGGGGTTGGGAGCAGTACTTC | TRBJ2-7 | TRBV7-2 | few | TRBD2
CASSQDIRGDTEAFF | TGCGCCAGCAGCCAAGATATTCGCGGGGATACTGAAGCTTTCTTT | TRBJ1-1 | TRBV4-3 | few | .
CASSEYRGRAQHF | TGTGCCAGCAGTGAATATCGCGGTAGAGCCCAGCATTTT | TRBJ1-5 | TRBV2 | few | .
CASSSNGQGWGYTF | TGTGCCAGCAGTTCCAACGGACAGGGCTGGGGCTACACCTTC | TRBJ1-2 | TRBV27 | few | TRBD1
CASSLARGDEKLFF | TGTGCCAGCAGCCTCGCCAGGGGGGACGAAAAACTGTTTTTT | TRBJ1-4 | TRBV6-6 | few | TRBD1
CASSPLAGGGDTQYF | TGTGCCAGCAGCCCACTAGCGGGGGGAGGAGATACGCAGTATTTT | TRBJ2-3 | TRBV5-4 | few | TRBD2
CASSRARGGATF | TGTGCCAGCAGCCGCGCGAGGGGGGGCGCCACCTTC | TRBJ1-2 | TRBV7-2 | . | .
CASSGFDRGNSPLHF | TGTGCCAGCAGCGGGTTCGACAGGGGAAATTCACCCCTCCACTTT | TRBJ1-6 | TRBV7-8 | . | TRBD1
CASSLGTTPSMDTQYF | TGTGCCAGCAGCTTGGGGACTACCCCTTCTATGGATACGCAGTATTTT | TRBJ2-3 | TRBV7-2 | few | TRBD2
CASSQDPGGAYGYTF | TGCGCCAGCAGCCAAGATCCAGGTGGGGCCTATGGCTACACCTTC | TRBJ1-2 | TRBV4-3 | . | .
CASTRLWRDGTDTQYF | TGTGCCAGTACCCGCCTTTGGCGAGATGGGACAGATACGCAGTATTTT | TRBJ2-3 | TRBV19 | . | .
CASSLILGNQPQHF | TGTGCCAGCAGTCTCATTTTGGGTAATCAGCCCCAGCATTTT | TRBJ1-5 | TRBV27 | . | .
CASSLTWGDTDTQYF | TGCGCCAGCAGCTTGACTTGGGGCGACACAGATACGCAGTATTTT | TRBJ2-3 | TRBV5-1 | few | .
CASSQNFLQYF | TGTGCCAGCAGTCAAAACTTCTTGCAGTACTTC | TRBJ2-7 | TRBV12-3/TRBV12-4 | . | .
CASSESWDRASADTQYF | TGTGCCAGCAGTGAAAGCTGGGACAGGGCGAGCGCAGATACGCAGTATTTT | TRBJ2-3 | TRBV7-9 | . | TRBD1
CASGGAAGTGELFF | TGTGCCAGCGGCGGGGCAGCCGGGACCGGGGAGCTGTTTTTT | TRBJ2-2 | TRBV6-6 | few | .
CASSPISGISLSYNEQFF | TGTGCCAGCAGCCCTATCTCCGGGATTTCCCTGTCGTACAATGAGCAGTTCTTC | TRBJ2-1 | TRBV7-2 | . | .
CASSDSYLGLAATDTQYF | TGTGCCAGCAGTGACTCATATTTGGGACTAGCGGCCACAGATACGCAGTATTTT | TRBJ2-3 | TRBV6-4 | . | TRBD2
CASSYASGQEITDTQYF | TGTGCCAGCAGTTACGCCTCGGGACAGGAGATCACAGATACGCAGTATTTT | TRBJ2-3 | TRBV6-6 | . | TRBD1
CSARSWDRGDNEQFF | TGCAGTGCGCGTAGTTGGGACAGGGGCGATAATGAGCAGTTCTTC | TRBJ2-1 | TRBV20-1 | . | TRBD1
CASSFQGHIQYF | TGTGCCAGCAGCTTTCAGGGCCACATTCAGTACTTC | TRBJ2-4 | TRBV11-2 | . | .
CASSYRWDQPQHF | TGTGCCAGCAGTTACCGCTGGGATCAGCCCCAGCATTTT | TRBJ1-5 | TRBV27 | . | .
CASSSRGTGNTIYF | TGTGCCAGCAGCTCCAGGGGGACTGGAAACACCATATATTTT | TRBJ1-3 | TRBV5-6 | . | TRBD1
CASSQGRRAYNEQFF | TGTGCCAGCAGCCAAGGGCGCAGGGCCTACAATGAGCAGTTCTTC | TRBJ2-1 | TRBV14 | . | .